What follows are 7 T cell receptor beta chains derived from one specimen sequenced in a study of cytomegalovirus exposure and HLA in healthy donors. 13 Jbeta primers and 60 Vbeta primers were used for the PCR. Method: immunoSEQ multiplex PCR; TCRdb's copy keeps in-frame clones and lacks some. The table shows about 160,000 clones, with roughly 80% occurring only once. The sequenced sample was PBMCs. Receptor source: a man aged 50 or older in good health and CMV-seropositive.

This chain links TRBV5-4 with TRBJ2-2, with no clear D. Trimming pared 0 bases from V and 4 bases from J, leaving 4 bases between. In germline, CDR1 is SGHNT, CDR2 YYREEE (reference sequence). This CDR3 spans 13 amino acids. For the CDR3, the DNA is TGTGCCAGCAGCTTGGGGGCCACCGGGGAGCTGTTTTTT. This translates into CASSLGATGELFF.

The chain recombines TRBV6-5 with TRBJ2-7; 8 positions agree with TRBD1. Germline V CDR1 and CDR2: MNHEY, SVGAGI. After removal of 9 bases from V and 0 bases from J, the junction contained 10 bases not matched to a gene. This CDR3 has 15 amino acids. The CDR3 nucleotides read TGTGCCAGTCTGGACACCGGGACAGGCTCCTACGAGCAGTACTTC. Encoded protein: CASLDTGTGSYEQYF.

The chain has TRBV6-6 and TRBJ1-5; D unclear. Germline values: CDR1 MNHNY, CDR2 SVGAGI (reference sequence). The V gene lost 0 bases and the J gene lost 7 bases, with 4 bases spanning the gap. This CDR3 contains 12 residues. Here the CDR3 reads CASSYSEQPQHF. CDR3 DNA: TGTGCCAGCAGTTACTCAGAGCAGCCCCAGCATTTT.

The rearrangement uses TRBV28 and TRBJ1-5; D is unclear. Trimming shortened V by 6 bases and J by 0 bases, and 9 bases separated the two germline ends. The germline CDR1 and CDR2 sequences are MDHEN and SYDVKM. The CDR3 has 14 amino acids. CDR3 region: CASSFSNSNQPQHF. The DNA of the CDR3 is TGTGCCAGCAGCTTTTCTAATAGCAATCAGCCCCAGCATTTT.

The chain is built from TRBV29-1 and TRBJ2-7, with 9 bases aligning to TRBD2. The CDR3 spans 15 residues. CDR1 and CDR2 (germline): SQVTM, ANQGSEA. V was clipped by 3 bases and J by 1 base; unmatched bases: 7. DNA for the CDR3: TGCAGCGTTGACCGCCCAGCGGGAGGATCCTACGAGCAGTACTTC. As protein: CSVDRPAGGSYEQYF.

The chain recombines TRBV28 with TRBJ1-1; no definite D call. Germline V CDR1 and CDR2: MDHEN, SYDVKM. This CDR3 region has 12 residues. Trimming pared 4 bases from V and 12 bases from J, leaving 15 bases between. CDR3 residues: CASSSRFGVSFF. The DNA for the CDR3 is TGTGCCAGCAGTTCGCGCTTCGGGGTATCTTTCTTT.

This chain uses TRBV6-5 with TRBJ1-1, with a possible D match to TRBD1 (5 bases). Germline V lookup: CDR1 MNHEY, CDR2 SVGAGI. This CDR3 is 14 amino acids long. V lost 2 bases and J 4 bases, leaving 11 bases between the germline ends. The CDR3 here is CASSYGEGFTEAFF. CDR3 in DNA: TGTGCCAGCAGTTACGGGGAGGGGTTCACTGAAGCTTTCTTT.